The 21 T cell receptor beta chains presented below share a single source sample, sequenced in a study of T cell responses to AZD1222 COVID-19 vaccine. Profiled with immunoSEQ multiplex PCR; TCRdb holds only in-frame clones, not every one. The table records 120,000 or so clones, more than 85% of them present only once. Specimen: peripheral blood, collected 28 days after the second AZD1222 dose. The receptor source for this set is an adult who received the AZD1222 COVID-19 vaccine.

The J gene is TRBJ1-2, the V gene TRBV7-8; the D is unclear. Germline V lookup: CDR1 SGHVS, CDR2 FQNEAQ. V shed 0 bases and J shed 4 bases, with 6 bases lying between them. The CDR3 has 13 amino acids. In DNA form, the CDR3 reads TGTGCCAGCAGCTTAGCCGGGCCCTATGGCTACACCTTC. It yields the protein CASSLAGPYGYTF. The full variable domain, with the rest looked up from reference TRBV7-8 and TRBJ1-2, is GAGVSQSPRYKVAKRGQDVALRCDPISGHVSLFWYQQALGQGPEFLTYFQNEAQLDKSGLPSDRFFAERPEGSVSTLKIQRTQQEDSAVYLCASSLAGPYGYTFGSGTRLTVV.

The DNA for the CDR3 is TGTGCCACCTCTGGCAGCACAGATACGCAGTATTTT. This encodes CATSGSTDTQYF. This chain joins TRBV6-6 and TRBJ2-3; D gene ambiguous. Germline CDR1 reads MNHNY; CDR2 reads SVGAGI (reference sequence). Trimming pared 10 bases from V and 0 bases from J, leaving 8 bases between. This CDR3 has 12 amino acids.

This chain links TRBV19 with TRBJ1-1; no reliable D call. Trimming removed 2 bases from V and 0 bases from J, with 1 base in between. Germline assignment: CDR1 LNHDA and CDR2 SQIVND (reference sequence). The CDR3 runs to 12 residues. The CDR3 is CASSILNTEAFF. The CDR3 bases are TGTGCCAGTAGTATATTGAACACTGAAGCTTTCTTT.

The chain uses TRBV3-1 (or the pseudogene TRBV3-2) and TRBJ1-5, with D unclear. CDR1 LGHDT and CDR2 YNNKEL come from the germline V gene (reference sequence). The CDR3 contains 18 residues. The V and J ends lost 0 bases and 1 base respectively, with 16 bases between them. CDR3 DNA: TGTGCCAGCAGCCAAGATTGTCGACCCATCGGGAGCAATCAGCCCCAGCATTTT. Translation: CASSQDCRPIGSNQPQHF.

The V gene is TRBV11-2, the J gene TRBJ2-1; possible D gene TRBD1, 5 bases. CDR3 length: 13 amino acids. The V end lost 4 bases, the J end lost 9 bases, and 13 bases lay between the germline ends. Germline CDR1 and CDR2: SGHAT and FQNNGV. CDR3 DNA sequence: TGTGCCAGCAGCTGGCGCGGAAGGGGTGAGCAGTTCTTC. This encodes CASSWRGRGEQFF.

This chain uses TRBV28 with TRBJ1-2; no clear D. The germline CDR1 and CDR2 sequences are MDHEN and SYDVKM. Trimming removed 4 bases at V and 4 bases at J, with 10 bases between. The CDR3 contains 13 residues. In DNA form, the CDR3 reads TGTGCCAGCAGTTCGTCGGATCCCTATGGCTACACCTTC. Its translation: CASSSSDPYGYTF.

In this sample, this clone turned up once. The chain has TRBV19 and TRBJ2-3; possibly TRBD1 for D (5 bases). This CDR3 comprises 15 residues. V lost 6 bases to trimming and J lost 6 bases, with 19 bases between them. The germline V gene has CDR1 LNHDA and CDR2 SQIVND (reference sequence). The CDR3 DNA follows: TGTGCCAGTAGCAGGACATCGTCACTGGGGGATACGCAGTATTTT. The encoded protein is CASSRTSSLGDTQYF. The whole variable domain, filled in from reference TRBV19 and TRBJ2-3, reads DGGITQSPKYLFRKEGQNVTLSCEQNLNHDAMYWYRQDPGQGLRLIYYSQIVNDFQKGDIAEGYSVSREKKESFPLTVTSAQKNPTAFYLCASSRTSSLGDTQYFGPGTRLTVL.

The chain has TRBV2 and TRBJ2-1, with TRBD1 identical over 9 bases. J gave up 9 bases and V 6 bases, and 3 bases lay outside the gene matches. From germline, CDR1 is SNHLY and CDR2 FYNNEI. This CDR3 has 12 amino acids. The CDR3 bases are TGTGCCAGCAGGGGGACAGGGTCTGAGCAGTTCTTC. Translating gives CASRGTGSEQFF.

The chain combines TRBV15 with TRBJ2-2; D is unresolved. V dropped 3 bases and J dropped 5 bases, with 10 bases sitting between them. Per the germline V gene, CDR1 is LNHNV and CDR2 is YYDKDF (reference sequence). The CDR3 sequence is 14 residues long. The CDR3 spells CATSSITRTGELFF. As DNA, the CDR3 is TGTGCCACCAGCAGTATAACGCGGACCGGGGAGCTGTTTTTT. The complete variable domain, with remaining parts taken from reference TRBV15 and TRBJ2-2, reads DAMVIQNPRYQVTQFGKPVTLSCSQTLNHNVMYWYQQKSSQAPKLLFHYYDKDFNNEADTPDNFQSRRPNTSFCFLDIRSPGLGDTAMYLCATSSITRTGELFFGEGSRLTVL.

V is TRBV3-1 (or the pseudogene TRBV3-2) and J is TRBJ1-4; 7 nucleotides match TRBD1. The CDR3 length is 14 residues. V trimming: 4 bases; J trimming: 7 bases; junction bases outside the gene matches: 6. Per germline, CDR1 LGHDT and CDR2 YNNKEL (reference sequence). For the CDR3, the DNA is TGTGCCAGCAGCCGGGGCAGGGGGTCTGAAAAACTGTTTTTT. This gives the protein CASSRGRGSEKLFF.

V gene TRBV19 combines with J gene TRBJ2-7; 7 bases align to TRBD1. There are 15 residues in the CDR3. Germline V lookup: CDR1 LNHDA, CDR2 SQIVND (reference sequence). V shed 4 bases, J shed 0 bases, and the junction held 6 bases outside the gene matches. The CDR3 is CASSTGQLNSYEQYF. The CDR3 nucleotides read TGTGCCAGTAGTACGGGACAGTTGAACTCCTACGAGCAGTACTTC.

The gene calls are TRBV18 and TRBJ1-2; D gene ambiguous. Trimming removed 0 bases from V and 4 bases from J, with 15 bases in between. The CDR3 length is 16 residues. Germline values: CDR1 KGHSH, CDR2 LQKENI. The DNA of the CDR3 is TGTGCCAGCTCACCACCGAGCGGGTTCGCCATCTATGGCTACACCTTC. Translation gives CASSPPSGFAIYGYTF.

The chain carries TRBV5-1 and TRBJ2-2, with TRBD2 identical over 8 bases. Trimming at V came to 1 base and at J to 1 base, leaving 6 bases not matched to a gene. CDR1 is SGHRS, CDR2 YFSETQ, per germline. CDR3 length: 17 amino acids. The DNA of the CDR3 is TGCGCCAGCAGCTTGAGGGCTAGCGGGTTGAACACCGGGGAGCTGTTTTTT. Translated, it gives CASSLRASGLNTGELFF. Combining the CDR3 with reference TRBV5-1 and TRBJ2-2 gives the whole variable domain KAGVTQTPRYLIKTRGQQVTLSCSPISGHRSVSWYQQTPGQGLQFLFEYFSETQRNKGNFPGRFSGRQFSNSRSEMNVSTLELGDSALYLCASSLRASGLNTGELFFGEGSRLTVL.

Here the CDR3 reads CASSLDRDLGYEQYF. DNA of the CDR3: TGTGCCAGCAGTTTAGATCGGGACCTAGGCTACGAGCAGTACTTC. The chain couples TRBV27 to TRBJ2-7; D possibly uses TRBD1 or TRBD2 (5 bases each). CDR1 is MNHEY and CDR2 is SMNVEV in the germline V gene (reference sequence). CDR3 length equals 15 residues. The V end was cut by 2 bases, the J end by 3 bases, with 14 bases between.

V is TRBV6-2 or TRBV6-3 and J is TRBJ2-7; 9 nucleotides align to TRBD1. The CDR3 extends over 13 amino acids. Trimming removed 2 bases from V and 12 bases from J; junction bases left unmatched: 8. Germline V gene data show CDR1 as MNHEY and CDR2 as SVGEGT. CDR3 nucleotide sequence: TGTGCCAGCAGTTACGGGACAGGGACCGCATCGTACTTC. Amino acids: CASSYGTGTASYF.

J is TRBJ2-7 and V is TRBV7-9, with D maybe TRBD1 (6 bases). The V gene's germline CDR1 is SEHNR and CDR2 FQNEAQ (reference sequence). V was shortened by 1 base and J by 4 bases, with 8 bases between the two germline ends. CDR3 length: 13 amino acids. Written as DNA, the CDR3 is TGTGCCAGCAGCTTAGGGACAGTTTACGAGCAGTACTTC. This gives the protein CASSLGTVYEQYF. Combining the CDR3 with reference TRBV7-9 and TRBJ2-7 gives the whole variable domain DTGVSQNPRHKITKRGQNVTFRCDPISEHNRLYWYRQTLGQGPEFLTYFQNEAQLEKSRLLSDRFSAERPKGSFSTLEIQRTEQGDSAMYLCASSLGTVYEQYFGPGTRLTVT.

This sequence joins TRBV25-1 and TRBJ2-1, with D perhaps TRBD2 (6 bases). V lost 8 bases and J lost 4, with 9 bases in between. The CDR3 is made up of 12 amino acids. The germline V gene encodes CDR1 MGHDK and CDR2 SYGVNS. This chain's CDR3 is CASWGDYNEQFF. CDR3 sequence (DNA): TGTGCCAGCTGGGGGGATTACAATGAGCAGTTCTTC.

The CDR3 DNA reads TGTGCCAGCAGCCACTCCCGGGACATGTACGGCTACACCTTC. This sequence encodes CASSHSRDMYGYTF. The chain employs TRBV16 and TRBJ1-2; perhaps TRBD1 as D (6 bases). V was pared by 3 bases and J by 8 bases, with 16 bases between. CDR3 size: 14 residues. Germline CDR1 is KGHSY and CDR2 is FQNENV.

This clone was observed a single time. The J gene is TRBJ1-5, the V gene TRBV6-2 or TRBV6-3; D not resolved. CDR1 MNHEY and CDR2 SVGEGT come from the germline V gene. CDR3 size: 16 residues. Trimming left V 2 bases short and J 0 bases short, with 11 bases between. CDR3: CASSYGGLNSNQPQHF. In nucleotides, the CDR3 is TGTGCCAGCAGTTACGGTGGTTTAAATAGCAATCAGCCCCAGCATTTT.

The chain has TRBV6-5 and TRBJ1-2; D is undetermined. CDR1 and CDR2 (germline): MNHEY, SVGAGI. The CDR3 sequence is 12 residues long. The ends were cut back, 6 bases at V and 7 bases at J, with 12 bases in the middle. The CDR3 loop reads CASSVGVGGYTF. The DNA of the CDR3 is TGTGCCAGCAGCGTAGGTGTGGGTGGCTACACCTTC.

This chain joins TRBV7-2 and TRBJ2-7; D perhaps matches TRBD2 (6 bases). The CDR3 is made up of 15 amino acids. Looked up from germline, CDR1 is SGHTA and CDR2 is FQGNSA. V was clipped by 1 base and J by 0 bases, with 10 bases between them. The CDR3 loop is CASSLGGGTSYEQYF. DNA for the CDR3: TGTGCCAGCAGCTTAGGGGGCGGGACCTCCTACGAGCAGTACTTC.